The text below deals with one TCR beta chain. Its specificity is unknown. CDR3 length equals 12 residues. The germline V gene encodes CDR1 SQVTM and CDR2 ANQGSEA. V was pared by 2 bases and J by 7 bases, with 11 bases between. These data come from a study of CD4 T cells in relation to SARS-CoV-2 and coronaviruses. Study as a whole: Negative control cultures got HIV-1 Nef peptides or no peptide.

CD4+ T cells from unexposed donors were obtained before the COVID-19 pandemic (2011-2018). The cells were cultured for roughly 11 days before CD4+ T cells were isolated. Cells permitting, SARS-CoV-2 S/N and four cold-coronavirus spikes were tested on unexposed-donor CD4+ T cells. Clones were sequenced by immunoSEQ multiplex PCR, and TCRdb holds only the in-frame ones, with some missing. The sample includes some 20,000 clones, 60% to 80% of them seen just once. The chain joins TRBV29-1 to TRBJ1-2; D remains unclear. This receptor was taken from a human donor in good health. Input material: CD4+ T cells from PBMCs, cultured in vitro. The CDR3 sequence is CSVEPGVGGYTF. In DNA form, the CDR3 reads TGCAGCGTTGAACCGGGAGTGGGTGGCTACACCTTC. Based on the CDR3 plus reference TRBV29-1 and TRBJ1-2, the full variable domain is SAVISQKPSRDICQRGTSLTIQCQVDSQVTMMFWYRQQPGQSLTLIATANQGSEATYESGFVIDKFPISRPNLTFSTLTVSNMSPEDSSIYLCSVEPGVGGYTFGSGTRLTVV.